The present entry profiles one TCR beta chain with its context. Relative to the germline gene, one junction end is altered; a read error may explain this. The CDR3 covers 14 residues. The germline V gene has CDR1 SGHKS and CDR2 YYEKEE (reference sequence). The template was RNA from unsorted bulk tissue. More than 3 cm separated this lung sample from the edge of the tumor. This specimen comes from a study of tumor and adjacent non-tumor tissue in lung cancer. Study overall: Each sample yielded approximately 4.2 million productive TCRbeta reads on average.

Three rounds of nested PCR, following a modified ARM-PCR protocol, produced the TCRbeta library. TCRdb reanalysed the multiplex PCR reads using MiXCR and keeps one entry per CDR3 protein. This table has roughly 75,000 distinct CDR3 sequences, approximately 78% appearing once. Sequencing used distant non-tumor lung tissue. V usage is TRBV5-5 and J usage is TRBJ1-1, with TRBD1 as a possible D gene (6 bases). The clonotype originates from a man in his 60s with non-small cell lung cancer. The CDR3: CVSSLAGANTEALF. The DNA for the CDR3 is TGTGTCAGCAGCTTGGCAGGGGCGAACACTGAAGCTTTGTTT. The full variable domain, rest sourced from reference TRBV5-5 and TRBJ1-1, is DAGVTQSPTHLIKTRGQQVTLRCSPISGHKSVSWYQQVLGQGPQFIFQYYEKEERGRGNFPDRFSARQFPNYSSELNVNALLLGDSALYLCVSSLAGANTEALFGQGTRLTVV.